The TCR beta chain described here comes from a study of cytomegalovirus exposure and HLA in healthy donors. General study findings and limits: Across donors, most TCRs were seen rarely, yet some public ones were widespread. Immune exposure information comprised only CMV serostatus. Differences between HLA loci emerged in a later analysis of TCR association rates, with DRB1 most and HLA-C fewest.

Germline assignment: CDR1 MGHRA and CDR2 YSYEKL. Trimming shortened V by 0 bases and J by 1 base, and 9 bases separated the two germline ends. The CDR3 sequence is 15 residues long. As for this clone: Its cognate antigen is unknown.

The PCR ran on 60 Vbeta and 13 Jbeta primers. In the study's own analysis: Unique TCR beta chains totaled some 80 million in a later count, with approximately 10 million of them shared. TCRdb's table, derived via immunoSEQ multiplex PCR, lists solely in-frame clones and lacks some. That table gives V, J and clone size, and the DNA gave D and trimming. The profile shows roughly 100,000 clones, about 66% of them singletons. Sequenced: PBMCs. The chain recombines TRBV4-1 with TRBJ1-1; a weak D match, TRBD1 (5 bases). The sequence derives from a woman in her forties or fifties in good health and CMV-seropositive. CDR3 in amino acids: CASSQDPGGNTEAFF. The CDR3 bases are TGCGCCAGCAGCCAAGATCCGGGGGGGAACACTGAAGCTTTCTTT.